The 20 T cell receptor beta chains listed next were all sequenced from one sample in a study of T cell clones after liver transplantation. Sequencing was performed with immunoSEQ multiplex PCR; in TCRdb, only in-frame clones are kept and a portion is missing. The data show tens of thousands of clones, roughly nine tenths seen once. Sequenced material: CD8+ T cells from blood, taken 12 months after liver transplant. The receptor set was obtained from a human patient who received a liver transplant. Some T cells may be the graft donor's.

The gene calls are TRBV2 and TRBJ1-4, with no clear D. Germline V gives CDR1 SNHLY, CDR2 FYNNEI. The germline V and J ends were trimmed by 2 bases and 5 bases, with 12 bases remaining between them. The CDR3 extends over 15 amino acids. The DNA of the CDR3 is TGTGCCAGCAGTGAAAGGATGGCGCAAAATGAAAAACTGTTTTTT. As protein: CASSERMAQNEKLFF. The full variable domain, rest sourced from reference TRBV2 and TRBJ1-4, is EPEVTQTPSHQVTQMGQEVILRCVPISNHLYFYWYRQILGQKVEFLVSFYNNEISEKSEIFDDQFSVERPDGSNFTLKIRSTKLEDSAMYFCASSERMAQNEKLFFGSGTQLSVL.

The gene calls are TRBV15 and TRBJ1-1; no definite D call. The CDR3 covers 14 residues. Germline CDR1 and CDR2: LNHNV and YYDKDF (reference sequence). Deletions cut 0 bases from V and 5 bases from J, with 10 bases between. The CDR3 loop is CATSRDWAETEAFF. The CDR3 coding sequence is TGTGCCACCAGCAGAGATTGGGCCGAGACTGAAGCTTTCTTT.

The gene calls are TRBV10-3 and TRBJ2-7; D unclear. Deletions cut 0 bases from V and 6 bases from J, with 24 bases between. The CDR3 length is 18 residues. Germline CDR1 is ENHRY and CDR2 is SYGVKD. The CDR3 DNA sequence: TGTGCCATCAGTGAGTCTGTAGTGGTTGCCGATTTCCGATCCGAGCAGTACTTC. Translation gives CAISESVVVADFRSEQYF.

In this sample, this clone is large. The CDR3 reads CASSLSRGYQPQHF. CDR3 nucleotides: TGTGCCAGCAGTTTAAGTCGGGGGTATCAGCCCCAGCATTTT. V and J are TRBV28 and TRBJ1-5; TRBD1 is a possible D gene (5 bases). The ends were cut back, 2 bases at V and 5 bases at J, with 10 bases in the middle. The CDR3 is made up of 14 amino acids. Germline V gene lookup returns CDR1 MDHEN and CDR2 SYDVKM.

The rearrangement joins TRBV28 to TRBJ2-7, with D tentatively TRBD1 (6 bases). This CDR3 is built from 14 residues. Trimming stripped 4 bases from V and 3 bases from J, with 13 bases between. Looked up from germline, CDR1 is MDHEN and CDR2 is SYDVKM. The CDR3 DNA follows: TGTGCCAGCAGTTCGACAGGCGGAAACTACGAGCAGTACTTC. Its translation: CASSSTGGNYEQYF.

The J gene is TRBJ2-3, the V gene TRBV27, with D perhaps matching TRBD1 (5 bases). CDR3 length: 15 amino acids. Trimming shortened V by 6 bases and J by 2 bases, and 15 bases separated the two germline ends. Per germline, CDR1 MNHEY and CDR2 SMNVEV (reference sequence). The chain's CDR3 is CASSPHGANTDTQYF. CDR3 coding DNA: TGTGCCAGCAGCCCCCATGGGGCCAACACAGATACGCAGTATTTT.

The gene calls are TRBV6-5 and TRBJ2-7, with 9 bases matching TRBD2. The CDR3 runs 14 residues. The trim removed 5 bases at V and 3 bases at J, leaving 5 bases unmatched. The germline CDR1 and CDR2 sequences are MNHEY and SVGAGI. This CDR3 is CASSEVREGYEQYF. CDR3 in DNA: TGTGCCAGCAGTGAAGTGCGGGAGGGCTACGAGCAGTACTTC.

V usage is TRBV19 and J usage is TRBJ1-5; no clear D gene. Trimming left V 7 bases short and J 5 bases short, with 18 bases between. CDR3 size: 15 residues. Germline-derived CDR1 and CDR2 are LNHDA and SQIVND (reference sequence). The CDR3 spells CASTASLGGDQPQHF. CDR3 DNA sequence: TGTGCCAGTACCGCGTCGCTTGGCGGAGATCAGCCCCAGCATTTT.

This sequence joins TRBV19 and TRBJ2-2, with 9 bases matching TRBD1. With V trimmed by 10 bases and J by 2 bases, 5 bases remained unmatched. Germline CDR1 is LNHDA and CDR2 is SQIVND (reference sequence). The CDR3 has 14 residues. The CDR3 coding sequence is TGTGCCATCCGGACAGGGGAAAACACCGGGGAGCTGTTTTTT. Protein sequence: CAIRTGENTGELFF.

The rearrangement joins TRBV15 to TRBJ2-1, with D unclear. Germline CDR1 LNHNV, CDR2 YYDKDF (reference sequence). Trimming stripped 0 bases from V and 12 bases from J, with 12 bases between. CDR3 size: 13 residues. The CDR3 DNA sequence: TGTGCCACCAGCAGAGATTATAGGAGTCGGCAGTTCTTC. Protein: CATSRDYRSRQFF. Supplemented by reference TRBV15 and TRBJ2-1, the full variable domain reads DAMVIQNPRYQVTQFGKPVTLSCSQTLNHNVMYWYQQKSSQAPKLLFHYYDKDFNNEADTPDNFQSRRPNTSFCFLDIRSPGLGDTAMYLCATSRDYRSRQFFGPGTRLTVL.

This chain joins TRBV7-3 and TRBJ1-5; 7 bases agree with TRBD1. CDR1 and CDR2 from the germline V gene are SGHTA and FQGTGA. The length of the CDR3 is 15 residues. Trimming took 5 bases from V and 7 from J; bases not matched to a gene: 11. CDR3 sequence (DNA): TGTGCCAGCAGCCCATACGAGGGGGCTAGGCAGCCCCAGCATTTT. Its protein is CASSPYEGARQPQHF.

This chain's CDR3 is CASSIDRDRVSQHF. In nucleotides, the CDR3 is TGTGCCAGTAGTATAGACCGGGACAGGGTATCTCAGCATTTT. This sequence joins TRBV19 and TRBJ1-5; 9 bases are shared with TRBD1. The CDR3 totals 14 residues. Germline-derived CDR1 and CDR2 are LNHDA and SQIVND (reference sequence). With 0 bases clipped from V and 13 bases from J, the junction kept 7 bases outside the gene matches.

This clone was observed a handful of times. V gene TRBV15 combines with J gene TRBJ1-5; no firm D call. The CDR3 is 15 residues long. Trimming stripped 0 bases from V and 3 bases from J, with 9 bases between. Germline V gene sequence: CDR1 LNHNV, CDR2 YYDKDF (reference sequence). CDR3: CATSRDGSPNQPQHF. As DNA, the CDR3 is TGTGCCACCAGCAGAGATGGGTCTCCCAATCAGCCCCAGCATTTT.

The chain joins TRBV28 to TRBJ1-2; tentatively, D is TRBD1 (5 bases). Per the germline V gene, CDR1 is MDHEN and CDR2 is SYDVKM. This CDR3 spans 11 amino acids. V lost 3 bases, J lost 8 bases, and 7 bases lay in between. The CDR3 nucleotides are TGTGCCAGCAGTTTCCGGGGCGGCTACACCTTC. Protein product: CASSFRGGYTF.

CDR3 DNA sequence: TGCGCCAGCAGCCAAGAGGACAGGGGAACAAGTGAAAAACTGTTTTTT. The encoded protein is CASSQEDRGTSEKLFF. The rearrangement joins TRBV4-1 to TRBJ1-4; the match to TRBD1 covers 9 bases. This CDR3 region has 16 residues. With V trimmed by 0 bases and J by 7 bases, 6 bases remained unmatched. The V gene's germline CDR1 is MGHRA and CDR2 YSYEKL.

The rearrangement joins TRBV28 to TRBJ2-7; 11 bases agree with TRBD2. The V gene's germline CDR1 is MDHEN and CDR2 SYDVKM. The junction had 7 bases not matched to a gene; V was cut back by 3 bases and J by 9 bases. This CDR3 has 14 amino acids. The CDR3 DNA is TGTGCCAGCAGTTTGACTAGCGGGACCCTCTGGCAGTACTTC. Translation: CASSLTSGTLWQYF.

The J gene is TRBJ1-2, the V gene TRBV19; D remains ambiguous. Germline CDR1 LNHDA, CDR2 SQIVND (reference sequence). Trimming left V 4 bases short and J 8 bases short, with 14 bases between. The CDR3 covers 13 residues. CDR3 loop: CASSTTWVGGYTF. The CDR3 DNA is TGTGCCAGTAGTACCACCTGGGTTGGCGGCTACACCTTC.

V and J are TRBV6-1 and TRBJ2-7; D may be TRBD2 (5 bases). Trimming removed 3 bases at V and 4 bases at J, with 10 bases between. Germline CDR1 is MNHNS and CDR2 is SASEGT. The CDR3 length is 13 residues. CDR3 loop: CASSEEAPYEQYF. CDR3 nucleotides: TGTGCCAGCAGTGAGGAGGCACCTTACGAGCAGTACTTC.

The chain combines TRBV27 with TRBJ1-5; a possible D gene is TRBD1 (5 bases). The germline V gene has CDR1 MNHEY and CDR2 SMNVEV (reference sequence). The CDR3 is 14 residues long. V dropped 5 bases and J dropped 2 bases, with 10 bases sitting between them. Here the CDR3 reads CASSQGFGNQPQHF. CDR3 in DNA: TGTGCCAGCAGTCAGGGTTTTGGCAATCAGCCCCAGCATTTT.

The chain recombines TRBV6-5 with TRBJ2-5, with D uncertain. This CDR3 has 14 residues. Per germline, CDR1 MNHEY and CDR2 SVGAGI. Trimming pared 5 bases from V and 5 bases from J, leaving 15 bases between. The CDR3 DNA is TGTGCCAGCAGTCCGGCTCGGCGCTTGGAGACCCAGTACTTC. This translates into CASSPARRLETQYF.